What follows are 11 T cell receptor beta chains derived from one specimen sequenced in a study of spatial heterogeneity in lung cancer. As for time point: blood at routine non-recurrence follow-up after resection. The study sequenced unsorted whole RNA from tumor, nontumor lung or frozen PBMC. In TCRdb, the 5' RACE reads were re-called with MiXCR into one record per CDR3 protein. The table has some 110,000 distinct CDR3 sequences, 10% to 15% seen once. The material was PBMCs, obtained at follow-up. Receptors were obtained from a male donor with early-stage non-small cell lung cancer.

This clonotype was seen only a few times. This chain uses TRBV5-1 with TRBJ1-2; D is unresolved. The CDR3 length is 14 residues. The ends were cut back, 2 bases at V and 6 bases at J, with 14 bases in the middle. Germline lookup yields CDR1 SGHRS and CDR2 YFSETQ. For the CDR3, the DNA is TGCGCCAGCAGCTTTCGGCGTAGCCTTGATGGCTACACCTTC. Translating it yields CASSFRRSLDGYTF. The whole variable domain, remainder taken from reference TRBV5-1 and TRBJ1-2, is KAGVTQTPRYLIKTRGQQVTLSCSPISGHRSVSWYQQTPGQGLQFLFEYFSETQRNKGNFPGRFSGRQFSNSRSEMNVSTLELGDSALYLCASSFRRSLDGYTFGSGTRLTVV.

This clonotype is termed medium-sized (0.01 to 0.1%). The chain employs TRBV4-2 and TRBJ2-7; D unresolved. The CDR3 contains 12 residues. Trimming cost V 4 bases and J 0 bases, with 4 bases left between them. In germline, CDR1 is LGHNA, CDR2 YNFKEQ. The CDR3 region has the DNA TGTGCCAGCAGCCCGCCCTCCTACGAGCAGTACTTC. Translation: CASSPPSYEQYF.

The table lists this clonotype with many counts. V gene TRBV4-3 combines with J gene TRBJ1-2; the D gene is possibly TRBD1 (6 bases). Germline loops: CDR1 LGHNA, CDR2 YSLEER. The CDR3 covers 16 residues. V gave up 0 bases and J gave up 5 bases, with 16 bases separating them. CDR3 in DNA: TGCGCCAGCAGCCAAGACGCCAGGGGCGCAGGGTATGGCTACACCTTC. This sequence encodes CASSQDARGAGYGYTF.

There are many counts of this clonotype. The chain recombines TRBV20-1 with TRBJ1-1; D uncertain. CDR1 is DFQATT and CDR2 is SNEGSKA in the germline V gene (reference sequence). The CDR3 is 12 residues long. V was trimmed by 1 base and J by 0 bases, leaving 3 bases between them. CDR3 coding DNA: TGCAGTGCTAGAGCTGTGAACACTGAAGCTTTCTTT. This gives the protein CSARAVNTEAFF.

This clonotype appeared a few times. The gene calls are TRBV6-1 and TRBJ1-5, with 11 bases lining up with TRBD1. This CDR3 has 15 amino acids. Unmatched junction bases numbered 7, after V lost 6 bases and J lost 6 bases. Germline loops: CDR1 MNHNS, CDR2 SASEGT. CDR3 sequence reads: CASRTGQGAVQPQHF. The DNA of the CDR3 is TGTGCCAGCAGGACTGGACAGGGGGCGGTTCAGCCCCAGCATTTT.

This clonotype was counted ten times or more. The genes are TRBV14 and TRBJ1-2; 7 bases agree with TRBD1. Germline lookup yields CDR1 SGHDN and CDR2 FVKESK. This CDR3 region has 13 residues. Unmatched junction bases numbered 4, after V lost 4 bases and J lost 5 bases. CDR3 coding DNA: TGTGCCAGCAGCCTTTCACAGGGGTATGGCTACACCTTC. This encodes CASSLSQGYGYTF.

This clonotype has only a few counts. This chain joins TRBV7-2 and TRBJ2-5; TRBD2 agrees at 11 bases. The CDR3 loop spans 18 amino acids. The V and J ends lost 4 bases and 6 bases, in that order; junction bases with no gene match: 16. Germline CDR1 reads SGHTA; CDR2 reads FQGNSA. CDR3 in DNA: TGTGCCAGCAGCTCAACGGCTTATAGCGGGGGGGCCCTTAAGACCCAGTACTTC. Its translation is CASSSTAYSGGALKTQYF.

This clonotype has a count of ten or more. This chain connects TRBV7-2 to TRBJ2-1, with TRBD2 matching 8 bases. The germline CDR1 and CDR2 sequences are SGHTA and FQGNSA. This CDR3 contains 15 residues. The V gene end was trimmed by 4 bases and the J gene end by 5 bases; junction bases not matched to a gene: 7. The CDR3 coding sequence is TGTGCCAGCAGCTGGACTAGCCAGGTGAACAATGAGCAGTTCTTC. Amino acids: CASSWTSQVNNEQFF.

This clonotype was seen at least ten times. The chain joins TRBV25-1 to TRBJ2-5; the D is unclear. Trimming removed 1 base at V and 5 bases at J, with 8 bases between. Germline CDR1 MGHDK, CDR2 SYGVNS. The CDR3 runs 13 residues. In DNA, the CDR3 is TGTGCCAGCAGTGAATCCGGTCGTGAGACCCAGTACTTC. This codes for CASSESGRETQYF.

V usage is TRBV6-5 and J usage is TRBJ1-2; D is uncertain. CDR1 is MNHEY and CDR2 is SVGAGI in the germline V gene. The ends were cut back, 6 bases at V and 4 bases at J, with 15 bases in the middle. The CDR3 is 14 amino acids. The CDR3 here is CASSRTLTSYGYTF. The CDR3, as DNA: TGTGCCAGCAGCCGAACACTGACGAGCTATGGCTACACCTTC.

This clonotype has more than one count but fewer than ten. The rearrangement links TRBV2 to TRBJ1-6, with D uncertain. V was pared by 7 bases and J by 3 bases, with 13 bases between. CDR3 length equals 15 residues. Germline V gives CDR1 SNHLY, CDR2 FYNNEI. In DNA, the CDR3 is TGTGCCAGCACCCCCGGAGCCCTCTATAATTCACCCCTCCACTTT. Translating gives CASTPGALYNSPLHF.